Listed here are 19 T cell receptor beta chains from one sample, sequenced in a study of blood T cell repertoires in COVID-19. Data came from immunoSEQ multiplex PCR; TCRdb stores just in-frame clones and leaves some out. The table includes fewer than 250,000 clones, nearly 85% detected once. Sequenced input: peripheral blood. Receptors were obtained from a human donor in a cohort sampled during active COVID-19.

This clone has only one observation. The genes are TRBV5-1 and TRBJ2-7; TRBD1 might be the D (6 bases). In germline, CDR1 is SGHRS, CDR2 YFSETQ. The CDR3 runs 14 residues. Trimming left V 4 bases short and J 2 bases short, with 13 bases between. CDR3 protein: CASSNHRDTYEQYF. The CDR3 DNA reads TGCGCCAGCAGCAATCACCGGGACACCTACGAGCAGTACTTC.

The V call is TRBV28, the J call TRBJ2-5; possible D gene TRBD2, 6 bases. CDR1 and CDR2 from the germline V gene are MDHEN and SYDVKM. The CDR3 length is 15 residues. V was trimmed by 5 bases and J by 2 bases, leaving 15 bases between them. The CDR3 DNA sequence: TGTGCCAGCAGTCTGCTCGGGACTCAACAAGAGACCCAGTACTTC. This gives the protein CASSLLGTQQETQYF.

This clone was seen just once. The chain joins TRBV7-2 to TRBJ1-2, with 7 positions matching TRBD1. The length of the CDR3 is 15 residues. Per the germline V gene, CDR1 is SGHTA and CDR2 is FQGNSA. The ends lost 3 bases at V and 4 bases at J; junction bases unmatched: 8. CDR3 loop: CASSFQQGSGYGYTF. The CDR3, as DNA: TGTGCCAGCAGCTTCCAACAGGGGTCAGGCTATGGCTACACCTTC.

The CDR3 DNA reads TGCGCCAGCAGCCAAGAAGTCGGTTTAGGCCTAGCGCTCTACGAGCAGTACTTC. Encoded protein: CASSQEVGLGLALYEQYF. The chain employs TRBV4-1 and TRBJ2-7, with a possible D match to TRBD2 (6 bases). The length of the CDR3 is 18 residues. CDR1 is MGHRA and CDR2 is YSYEKL in the germline V gene. V was pared by 0 bases and J by 3 bases, with 21 bases between.

The CDR3 coding sequence is TGTGCCAGCAGCCTCGGGGGGAACTATGGCTACACCTTC. It specifies CASSLGGNYGYTF. This rearrangement joins TRBV12-3 or TRBV12-4 to TRBJ1-2; a possible D gene is TRBD1 (5 bases). CDR3 length equals 13 residues. Trimming left V 6 bases short and J 2 bases short, with 10 bases between.

J is TRBJ1-4 and V is TRBV18; 8 bases agree with TRBD1. Trimming at V came to 3 bases and at J to 0 bases, leaving 9 bases not matched to a gene. CDR1 and CDR2 (germline): KGHSH, LQKENI. The CDR3 contains 18 residues. DNA of the CDR3: TGTGCCAGCTCACCCCTCCGGGACAGGCCCTCAACTAATGAAAAACTGTTTTTT. This encodes CASSPLRDRPSTNEKLFF. The full variable domain, its missing parts supplied by reference TRBV18 and TRBJ1-4, is NAGVMQNPRHLVRRRGQEARLRCSPMKGHSHVYWYRQLPEEGLKFMVYLQKENIIDESGMPKERFSAEFPKEGPSILRIQQVVRGDSAAYFCASSPLRDRPSTNEKLFFGSGTQLSVL.

This chain joins TRBV20-1 and TRBJ1-5; a possible D gene is TRBD1 (6 bases). The V gene's germline CDR1 is DFQATT and CDR2 SNEGSKA (reference sequence). The CDR3 extends over 14 amino acids. V lost 3 bases, J lost 6 bases, and 15 bases lay in between. CDR3 protein: CSASPPRGFQPQHF. As DNA, the CDR3 is TGCAGTGCTAGTCCTCCGAGGGGGTTTCAGCCCCAGCATTTT.

The chain carries TRBV18 and TRBJ2-1; 14 nucleotides match TRBD2. Looked up from germline, CDR1 is KGHSH and CDR2 is LQKENI. J gave up 9 bases and V 6 bases, and 7 bases lay outside the gene matches. The CDR3 runs 15 residues. CDR3 coding DNA: TGTGCCAGCTCCGCGACTAGCGGGGGGGCACTTGAGCAGTTCTTC. It encodes CASSATSGGALEQFF.

The V and J genes are TRBV15 and TRBJ2-1, with 8 bases fitting TRBD1. The J segment lost 8 bases and the V segment lost 1 base, leaving 7 bases of the junction unmatched. Germline lookup yields CDR1 LNHNV and CDR2 YYDKDF (reference sequence). This CDR3 is built from 15 residues. The CDR3 here is CATSRVGTGGDEQFF. CDR3 DNA: TGTGCCACCAGCAGAGTAGGGACAGGAGGCGATGAGCAGTTCTTC.

The chain is built from TRBV5-1 and TRBJ2-7; weak D call: TRBD1 (6 bases). CDR1 is SGHRS and CDR2 is YFSETQ in the germline V gene. The CDR3 is made up of 14 amino acids. V was clipped by 1 base and J by 3 bases, with 11 bases between them. For the CDR3, the DNA is TGCGCCAGCAGCTTGAACAGGGAGTACTACGAGCAGTACTTC. Encoded protein: CASSLNREYYEQYF.

The rearrangement uses TRBV7-9 and TRBJ1-5, with D uncertain. Germline CDR1 and CDR2: SEHNR and FQNEAQ (reference sequence). The CDR3 totals 13 residues. V lost 5 bases to trimming and J lost 4 bases, with 9 bases between them. The CDR3: CASSPDGNQPQHF. The CDR3 DNA is TGTGCCAGCAGCCCCGACGGGAATCAGCCCCAGCATTTT. The complete variable domain, with remaining parts taken from reference TRBV7-9 and TRBJ1-5, reads DTGVSQNPRHKITKRGQNVTFRCDPISEHNRLYWYRQTLGQGPEFLTYFQNEAQLEKSRLLSDRFSAERPKGSFSTLEIQRTEQGDSAMYLCASSPDGNQPQHFGDGTRLSIL.

This clone was counted once. The identical CDR3 is also encoded by other nucleotide sequences in the sample. The chain has TRBV5-1 and TRBJ2-7; D might be TRBD1 (6 bases). This CDR3 spans 14 amino acids. Germline-derived CDR1 and CDR2 are SGHRS and YFSETQ. V gave up 0 bases and J gave up 0 bases, with 7 bases separating them. The CDR3 is CASSLGDTSYEQYF. The CDR3 DNA is TGCGCCAGCAGCTTGGGGGACACCTCCTACGAGCAGTACTTC.

The chain is built from TRBV28 and TRBJ2-7; D possibly corresponds to TRBD2 (6 bases). Germline CDR1 reads MDHEN; CDR2 reads SYDVKM. V gave up 11 bases and J gave up 1 base, with 12 bases separating them. The CDR3 sequence is 12 residues long. The CDR3 bases are TGTGCCGGGGGGACGGGGTCCTACGAGCAGTACTTC. The encoded protein is CAGGTGSYEQYF.

This chain links TRBV7-9 with TRBJ1-2, with 9 bases identical to TRBD1. Germline-derived CDR1 and CDR2 are SEHNR and FQNEAQ (reference sequence). The CDR3 has 14 amino acids. After removal of 4 bases from V and 4 bases from J, the junction contained 4 bases not matched to a gene. The CDR3 coding sequence is TGTGCCAGCAGCTCTTTACAGGGGGCCTATGGCTACACCTTC. Encoded protein: CASSSLQGAYGYTF.

V and J are TRBV9 and TRBJ1-4, with D uncertain. The V and J ends lost 0 bases and 7 bases respectively, with 13 bases between them. The CDR3 is 15 residues long. Germline V gives CDR1 SGDLS, CDR2 YYNGEE. CDR3 sequence reads: CASSVASSGPEKLFF. The CDR3 nucleotides are TGTGCCAGCAGCGTAGCATCCAGCGGACCTGAAAAACTGTTTTTT.

The rearrangement joins TRBV3-1 (or the pseudogene TRBV3-2) to TRBJ2-1; TRBD1 matches 9 bases. Losses at the gene ends were 8 bases for V and 7 bases for J; bases not matched to a gene: 6. Germline-derived CDR1 and CDR2 are LGHDT and YNNKEL (reference sequence). CDR3 size: 13 residues. For the CDR3, the DNA is TGTGCCAGCCAAAGGGACAGGGCTAATGAGCAGTTCTTC. It codes for CASQRDRANEQFF.

This rearrangement joins TRBV2 to TRBJ1-1, with 8 nucleotides matching TRBD1. Germline trimming cut 6 bases from V and 1 base from J; bases unmatched to any gene: 4. The V gene's germline CDR1 is SNHLY and CDR2 FYNNEI. This CDR3 spans 14 amino acids. The CDR3 DNA reads as TGTGCCAGCAGGTTGACAGGGGAGAACACTGAAGCTTTCTTT. Translated: CASRLTGENTEAFF.

The rearrangement links TRBV2 to TRBJ2-2, with unresolved D. The V end lost 7 bases, the J end lost 4 bases, and 10 bases lay between the germline ends. The germline gives CDR1 SNHLY, CDR2 FYNNEI. The CDR3 runs 13 residues. CDR3 loop: CASIRAPTGELFF. The DNA of the CDR3 is TGTGCCAGCATTAGAGCGCCCACCGGGGAGCTGTTTTTT.

This clone was observed a handful of times. This chain joins TRBV11-1 and TRBJ1-3, with D unclear. Germline CDR1 is SGHAT and CDR2 is FQDESV (reference sequence). This CDR3 has 14 residues. Trimming took 6 bases from V and 9 from J, leaving 18 bases between them. CDR3 nucleotides: TGTGCCAGCAGTCGGCAGACCACTGGCGGCACCATATATTTT. It translates to CASSRQTTGGTIYF.